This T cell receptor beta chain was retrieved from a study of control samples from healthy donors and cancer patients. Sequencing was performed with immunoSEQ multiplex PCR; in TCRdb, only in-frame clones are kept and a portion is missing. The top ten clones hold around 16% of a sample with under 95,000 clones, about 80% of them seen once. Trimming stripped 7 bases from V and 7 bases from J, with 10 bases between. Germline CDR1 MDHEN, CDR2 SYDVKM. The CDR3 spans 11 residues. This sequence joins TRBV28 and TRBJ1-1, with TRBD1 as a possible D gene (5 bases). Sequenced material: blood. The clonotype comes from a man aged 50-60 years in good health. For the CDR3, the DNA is TGTGCCAGCAAGGACACAGATGAAGCTTTCTTT. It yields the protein CASKDTDEAFF.